These 32 T cell receptor beta chains were sequenced from one sample in a study of blood T cell repertoires in COVID-19. The data were produced by immunoSEQ multiplex PCR, yet TCRdb's version contains in-frame clones alone and is incomplete. The sample holds hundreds of thousands of clones, around 89% seen once. Sequenced input: peripheral blood. All receptors derive from a man aged 40-49 years with acute or convalescent COVID-19.

V usage is TRBV4-1 and J usage is TRBJ1-3, with D possibly matching TRBD1 (6 bases). The CDR3 loop spans 15 amino acids. Germline CDR1 and CDR2: MGHRA and YSYEKL. With 1 base removed from V and 4 bases from J, the gap between germline ends came to 11 bases. The CDR3 reads CASSQAGVPGNTIYF. Here the CDR3 DNA reads TGCGCCAGCAGCCAAGCAGGGGTTCCCGGAAACACCATATATTTT.

The rearrangement uses TRBV12-3 or TRBV12-4 and TRBJ2-5; 11 nucleotides line up with TRBD2. V gave up 6 bases and J gave up 8 bases; unmatched junction bases: 5. This CDR3 region has 13 residues. CDR3 nucleotides: TGTGCCAGCAGGGATAGCGGGGGGGCAACCCAGTACTTC. This encodes CASRDSGGATQYF.

The V gene is TRBV5-1, the J gene TRBJ2-1, with 8 nucleotides matching TRBD2. The CDR3 has 15 amino acids. Per the germline V gene, CDR1 is SGHRS and CDR2 is YFSETQ. V was clipped by 4 bases and J by 3 bases; unmatched bases: 6. The CDR3 loop is CASSPTGTSYNEQFF. In nucleotides, the CDR3 is TGCGCCAGCAGCCCGACCGGGACTAGCTACAATGAGCAGTTCTTC.

This clone has only one observation. This CDR3 is also generated by other DNA sequences in the sample. The chain combines TRBV6-2 or TRBV6-3 with TRBJ1-2; D is perhaps TRBD1 (6 bases). The V end lost 5 bases, the J end lost 2 bases, and 9 bases lay between the germline ends. Germline CDR1 reads MNHEY; CDR2 reads SVGEGT. This CDR3 comprises 13 residues. The CDR3 spells CASSPQGNYGYTF. CDR3 nucleotide sequence: TGTGCCAGCAGTCCCCAGGGGAACTATGGCTACACCTTC.

This chain uses TRBV12-5 with TRBJ1-2; D is possibly TRBD1 (5 bases). Germline assignment: CDR1 LGHNT and CDR2 FRNRAP. Trimming left V 4 bases short and J 0 bases short, with 12 bases between. The CDR3 covers 15 residues. The CDR3 spells CASGWGTLANYGYTF. Here the CDR3 DNA reads TGTGCTAGTGGTTGGGGCACATTAGCTAACTATGGCTACACCTTC.

The chain links TRBV2 to TRBJ1-2, with 7 bases that match TRBD1. The CDR3 spans 15 residues. Trimming took 6 bases from V and 4 from J; bases not matched to a gene: 11. Germline V gives CDR1 SNHLY, CDR2 FYNNEI. Written as DNA, the CDR3 is TGTGCCAGCAGGCCCCGAGGAGGACAGGCCTATGGCTACACCTTC. It translates to CASRPRGGQAYGYTF. Drawing the rest from reference TRBV2 and TRBJ1-2, the complete variable domain is EPEVTQTPSHQVTQMGQEVILRCVPISNHLYFYWYRQILGQKVEFLVSFYNNEISEKSEIFDDQFSVERPDGSNFTLKIRSTKLEDSAMYFCASRPRGGQAYGYTFGSGTRLTVV.

J is TRBJ1-6 and V is TRBV7-8; TRBD1 is a possible D gene (6 bases). There are 15 residues in the CDR3. V was shortened by 1 base and J by 4 bases, with 8 bases between the two germline ends. Germline V gene lookup returns CDR1 SGHVS and CDR2 FQNEAQ. DNA of the CDR3: TGTGCCAGCAGCTTAGTCCAGGGGTATAATTCACCCCTCCACTTT. Translated, it gives CASSLVQGYNSPLHF.

This clone was detected once. The V gene is TRBV4-2, the J gene TRBJ2-7; 7 bases agree with TRBD2. This CDR3 comprises 16 residues. The junction had 5 bases not matched to a gene; V was cut back by 0 bases and J by 0 bases. Germline V gene lookup returns CDR1 LGHNA and CDR2 YNFKEQ. The DNA of the CDR3 is TGTGCCAGCAGCCAAGATCCAGCGGGGAGCTCCTACGAGCAGTACTTC. Its protein product is CASSQDPAGSSYEQYF.

J is TRBJ1-5 and V is TRBV30, with D hard to call. The V gene lost 2 bases and the J gene lost 7 bases, with 15 bases spanning the gap. Germline CDR1 is GTSNPN and CDR2 is SVGIG (reference sequence). The CDR3 extends over 14 amino acids. CDR3 sequence reads: CAWSPGGGHQPQHF. CDR3 sequence (DNA): TGTGCCTGGAGTCCAGGAGGAGGGCACCAGCCCCAGCATTTT.

The rearrangement joins TRBV15 to TRBJ2-3, with 7 bases that match TRBD2. CDR3 size: 18 residues. CDR1 is LNHNV and CDR2 is YYDKDF in the germline V gene (reference sequence). V shed 4 bases and J 6 bases; nucleotides not matched to a gene: 19. CDR3 region: CATSTKEGGAFHSDTQYF. The CDR3 nucleotides are TGTGCCACCAGCACCAAGGAGGGAGGGGCGTTCCATTCGGATACGCAGTATTTT.

The CDR3 reads CATSDLRDRNTGELFF. CDR3 in DNA: TGTGCCACCAGTGATTTGAGGGACAGGAACACCGGGGAGCTGTTTTTT. The rearrangement links TRBV24-1 to TRBJ2-2, with 7 bases identical to TRBD1. The CDR3 is made up of 16 amino acids. The V and J ends lost 0 bases and 1 base, in that order; junction bases with no gene match: 1. Germline CDR1 KGHDR, CDR2 SFDVKD.

This clone has just a few counts. V gene TRBV4-2 combines with J gene TRBJ2-2; TRBD1 aligns across 7 bases. This CDR3 has 17 residues. With V trimmed by 0 bases and J by 4 bases, 8 bases remained unmatched. CDR1 and CDR2 (germline): LGHNA, YNFKEQ. The CDR3: CASSQEGDSGPTGELFF. The CDR3 bases are TGTGCCAGCAGCCAAGAAGGGGACAGTGGGCCCACCGGGGAGCTGTTTTTT.

This chain connects TRBV5-1 to TRBJ2-5; D is perhaps TRBD2 (7 bases). The CDR3 has 14 residues. CDR1 SGHRS and CDR2 YFSETQ come from the germline V gene. V lost 4 bases, J lost 6 bases, and 16 bases lay in between. The chain's CDR3 is CASSPGGGLQTQYF. The CDR3 DNA follows: TGCGCCAGCAGCCCGGGGGGCGGCCTCCAGACCCAGTACTTC.

The rearrangement joins TRBV6-5 to TRBJ1-5; TRBD1 agrees at 7 bases. CDR1 is MNHEY and CDR2 is SVGAGI in the germline V gene. The CDR3 runs 15 residues. V gave up 6 bases and J gave up 0 bases; unmatched junction bases: 5. In DNA, the CDR3 is TGTGCCAGCAGGACCGGGACAGATAGCAATCAGCCCCAGCATTTT. Protein sequence: CASRTGTDSNQPQHF.

This clone was seen only a few times. The gene calls are TRBV7-9 and TRBJ2-1, with 8 bases identical to TRBD2. Germline V lookup: CDR1 SEHNR, CDR2 FQNEAQ (reference sequence). CDR3 size: 17 residues. The trim removed 1 base at V and 6 bases at J, leaving 11 bases unmatched. The DNA for the CDR3 is TGTGCCAGCAGCTTAGTCGAGCGGGAGACCTTCGGCAATGAGCAGTTCTTC. The encoded protein is CASSLVERETFGNEQFF.

The chain has TRBV6-5 and TRBJ1-5; 8 bases map to TRBD1. Germline values: CDR1 MNHEY, CDR2 SVGAGI. V dropped 5 bases and J dropped 6; count of bases not matched to a gene: 9. CDR3 length: 15 amino acids. CDR3 in amino acids: CASSIKPGGSQPQHF. The CDR3 region has the DNA TGTGCCAGCAGTATAAAGCCAGGGGGCAGTCAGCCCCAGCATTTT.

This clone was seen only a few times. This sequence joins TRBV2 and TRBJ2-7; TRBD1 aligns across 8 bases. The CDR3 covers 13 residues. Trimming took 6 bases from V and 6 from J; bases not matched to a gene: 7. The germline V gene has CDR1 SNHLY and CDR2 FYNNEI. The DNA for the CDR3 is TGTGCCAGCAGAGTGACAGGGGTGGGCGAGCAGTACTTC. Translation: CASRVTGVGEQYF.

The chain carries TRBV6-2 or TRBV6-3 and TRBJ1-2; 9 bases agree with TRBD1. There are 17 residues in the CDR3. Germline CDR1 MNHEY, CDR2 SVGEGT. V lost 0 bases and J lost 6; bases outside the gene matches: 11. The CDR3 bases are TGTGCCAGCAGTTACTCAGGGACAGGGAAGGTCGGAAATGGCTACACCTTC. This sequence encodes CASSYSGTGKVGNGYTF.

The chain employs TRBV6-5 and TRBJ1-1, with D possibly TRBD1 on 6 matching bases. The V gene lost 6 bases and the J gene lost 10 bases, with 18 bases spanning the gap. CDR1 and CDR2 (germline): MNHEY, SVGAGI. The CDR3 is made up of 13 amino acids. The CDR3 protein is CASSRPQGIRAFF. The CDR3 coding sequence is TGTGCCAGCAGCCGCCCGCAGGGGATTCGAGCTTTCTTT.

The V gene is TRBV5-6, the J gene TRBJ2-7; D remains ambiguous. V was shortened by 4 bases and J by 4 bases, with 15 bases between the two germline ends. The CDR3 is made up of 14 amino acids. The germline gives CDR1 SGHDT, CDR2 YYEEEE. The CDR3 coding sequence is TGTGCCAGCAGCGTGGGTGCAGTCTGGTACGAGCAGTACTTC. This gives the protein CASSVGAVWYEQYF.

The rearrangement uses TRBV6-5 and TRBJ1-1, with unresolved D. This CDR3 is built from 15 residues. The V end lost 8 bases, the J end lost 4 bases, and 20 bases lay between the germline ends. Germline V lookup: CDR1 MNHEY, CDR2 SVGAGI. The CDR3: CASETYREYGTEAFF. In nucleotides, the CDR3 is TGTGCCAGCGAAACGTACCGGGAGTACGGCACTGAAGCTTTCTTT.

V and J are TRBV18 and TRBJ1-2, with 10 bases aligning to TRBD1. The germline CDR1 and CDR2 sequences are KGHSH and LQKENI. J gave up 4 bases and V 3 bases, and 5 bases lay outside the gene matches. The CDR3 totals 15 residues. The CDR3 loop reads CASSPRDRGTYGYTF. CDR3 DNA sequence: TGTGCCAGCTCACCCCGGGACAGGGGCACCTATGGCTACACCTTC.

The CDR3 DNA follows: TGCGCCAGCAAGTTCTTGACAGGGGCCTACGAGCAGTACTTC. It codes for CASKFLTGAYEQYF. The chain employs TRBV5-1 and TRBJ2-7; 8 bases match TRBD1. Germline assignment: CDR1 SGHRS and CDR2 YFSETQ. The V and J ends lost 6 bases and 2 bases, in that order; junction bases with no gene match: 7. The CDR3 sequence is 14 residues long.

V is TRBV28 and J is TRBJ2-1; D unresolved. V lost 8 bases and J lost 3, with 17 bases in between. Germline-derived CDR1 and CDR2 are MDHEN and SYDVKM. There are 15 residues in the CDR3. Here the CDR3 reads CASGSRYTNYNEQFF. The CDR3 DNA follows: TGTGCCAGCGGGTCGAGGTACACGAACTACAATGAGCAGTTCTTC. Looking up the rest from reference TRBV28 and TRBJ2-1 gives the full variable domain: DVKVTQSSRYLVKRTGEKVFLECVQDMDHENMFWYRQDPGLGLRLIYFSYDVKMKEKGDIPEGYSVSREKKERFSLILESASTNQTSMYLCASGSRYTNYNEQFFGPGTRLTVL.

The count of this clone is one. The chain employs TRBV5-1 and TRBJ1-2; the D gene is possibly TRBD1 (5 bases). Germline CDR1 and CDR2: SGHRS and YFSETQ. The CDR3 sequence is 14 residues long. The V gene lost 0 bases and the J gene lost 2 bases, with 8 bases spanning the gap. The CDR3 coding sequence is TGCGCCAGCAGCTTGGTAAGACAGAACTATGGCTACACCTTC. This codes for CASSLVRQNYGYTF. Using reference TRBV5-1 and TRBJ1-2 for the parts outside the CDR3, the full variable domain is KAGVTQTPRYLIKTRGQQVTLSCSPISGHRSVSWYQQTPGQGLQFLFEYFSETQRNKGNFPGRFSGRQFSNSRSEMNVSTLELGDSALYLCASSLVRQNYGYTFGSGTRLTVV.

A single count supports this clone. This rearrangement joins TRBV6-5 to TRBJ1-2; no reliable D call. The CDR3 runs to 15 residues. The V gene's germline CDR1 is MNHEY and CDR2 SVGAGI. V was trimmed by 6 bases and J by 2 bases, leaving 16 bases between them. CDR3 sequence: CASSFTGRINYGYTF. CDR3 DNA sequence: TGTGCCAGCAGCTTTACTGGGCGCATAAACTATGGCTACACCTTC.

This clone came up a few times. V and J are TRBV7-3 and TRBJ2-1; 7 nucleotides line up with TRBD2. The CDR3 consists of 15 residues. Trimming removed 1 base from V and 8 bases from J; junction bases left unmatched: 8. Per the germline V gene, CDR1 is SGHTA and CDR2 is FQGTGA. CDR3 loop: CASSLNAGGEDEQFF. CDR3 coding DNA: TGTGCCAGCAGCTTAAATGCTGGGGGGGAGGATGAGCAGTTCTTC.

The chain employs TRBV19 and TRBJ2-3; D perhaps matches TRBD1 (5 bases). V lost 2 bases and J 2 bases, leaving 14 bases between the germline ends. Germline lookup yields CDR1 LNHDA and CDR2 SQIVND (reference sequence). The length of the CDR3 is 16 residues. The CDR3 sequence is CASSIRGYRTTDTQYF. CDR3 sequence (DNA): TGTGCCAGTAGTATAAGGGGATACAGGACCACAGATACGCAGTATTTT.

The chain has TRBV2 and TRBJ1-6; D uncertain. The V gene's germline CDR1 is SNHLY and CDR2 FYNNEI. The CDR3 has 14 amino acids. The V end was cut by 6 bases, the J end by 6 bases, with 12 bases between. In nucleotides, the CDR3 is TGTGCCAGCAGATGGACGGACTCTAATTCACCCCTCCACTTT. Its translation: CASRWTDSNSPLHF.

The chain couples TRBV5-8 to TRBJ1-5; 7 nucleotides line up with TRBD1. The germline gives CDR1 SGHTS, CDR2 YDEGEE. Trimming took 4 bases from V and 4 from J; bases not matched to a gene: 8. The CDR3 contains 15 residues. The CDR3: CASSKGGQPNQPQHF. The CDR3 bases are TGTGCCAGCAGCAAGGGGGGACAGCCAAATCAGCCCCAGCATTTT.

The chain links TRBV5-4 to TRBJ2-5, with TRBD1 matching 8 bases. CDR1 is SGHNT, CDR2 YYREEE, per germline (reference sequence). After removal of 0 bases from V and 1 base from J, the junction contained 2 bases not matched to a gene. This CDR3 is 15 amino acids long. The CDR3 spells CASSLDRGFQETQYF. CDR3 bases: TGTGCCAGCAGCTTGGACAGGGGGTTCCAAGAGACCCAGTACTTC.

The chain has TRBV7-2 and TRBJ1-1, with D unresolved. This CDR3 has 13 residues. The germline V gene encodes CDR1 SGHTA and CDR2 FQGNSA. Between the trimmed V and J ends, which lost 1 base and 1 base, there was a span of 4 bases. Here the CDR3 reads CASSLVQNTEAFF. CDR3 nucleotide sequence: TGTGCCAGCAGCTTAGTACAGAACACTGAAGCTTTCTTT. Full variable domain (rest looked up from reference TRBV7-2 and TRBJ1-1): GAGVSQSPSNKVTEKGKDVELRCDPISGHTALYWYRQSLGQGLEFLIYFQGNSAPDKSGLPSDRFSAERTGGSVSTLTIQRTQQEDSAVYLCASSLVQNTEAFFGQGTRLTVV.